This section outlines one T cell receptor beta chain sequence together with its context. This clonotype was observed a few times. The target of this receptor is not known. No base-level quality is on record; no much larger clone is a single base apart. The data are from a study of T-cell memory formation after mild COVID-19 (dated by TCRdb to the early 2020s). Some background on the complete study: Most TCR sequence clusters were specific to one of the two donors. In a couple of donors, T-cell clones that expanded and contracted after mild COVID-19 were followed by sequencing TCRalpha and TCRbeta repertoires longitudinally. The cohort comprised two young, previously healthy adult volunteers, one female and one male.

Ficoll-Paque density gradient centrifugation was used to isolate PBMCs. V loses 3 bases, J loses 6 bases, and the germline ends lie 15 bases apart. According to the germline V gene, CDR1 reads MGHRA and CDR2 reads YSYEKL. The CDR3 holds 14 amino acids from the cysteine to the phenylalanine. Only the CDR3 portion is preserved as DNA: 42 bases, with reading frame beginning at the first base. Sequencing instrument: Illumina NovaSeq 6000. TCRalpha and TCRbeta cDNA libraries were constructed by 5'RACE with constant-segment primers, with sample barcodes and unique molecular identifiers being introduced. Trizol reagent was used to extract RNA from every sample. Library amplification was performed in two PCR steps, and a second sample barcode and Illumina TruSeq adapters were introduced in the second step. Sequencing of the libraries was done on an Illumina NovaSeq, producing 2 x 150 bp paired-end reads. The paper's data handling went like this. With migec v1.2.7, reads were demultiplexed and then collapsed into UMI-guided consensus sequences. Using mixcr v2.1.11, the UMI consensuses were aligned to TRA and TRB V and J templates and assembled into clonotypes. A clonotype was counted as expanded or contracted only when both edgeR and NoisET called the clonotype significant, with the noise models trained on biological replicates. For edgeR calls, a false discovery rate-adjusted p below 0.01 and a log2 fold-change threshold of 1 were applied. As an exploratory analysis of dynamics, max-normalized trajectories of the 1000 most abundant clonotypes were examined by PCA with hierarchical clustering. Separately sequenced CD4+ and CD8+ repertoires were used to assign a CD4 or CD8 phenotype to each responding clone. In-frame beta chains were kept once TCRdb had trimmed the public reads at Q25 with fastp and called clones with MiXCR. Every distinct CDR3 protein forms one entry, paired with its most common genes and DNA. For this entry, the V and J calls and clone size follow TCRdb and not the study's own pipeline. This sample gives about 150,000 distinct CDR3 sequences in total; approximately 15% of them show up just once. The leading ten clones occupy less than 15% of the sample.

General findings and caveats noted by the study authors: The detection of some responding clones in pre-infection memory suggests that pre-existing cross-reactive memory T cells joined the SARS-CoV-2 response. Only a couple of mild cases were covered by the study, and larger cohorts that include severe cases with pre-infection samples were considered necessary. Contracting CD4+ clones turned up mainly in the CM and EM memory subsets, whereas EMRA was where CD8+ clones were enriched. Clones contracting from day 15 to 85 had balanced CD4/CD8 phenotypes, while a second wave expanding from day 15 to 37 was biased towards CD4+. The second-wave clones that peaked on day 37 were not confirmed to be SARS-CoV-2 specific.

The sequence derives from an adult woman who had mild COVID-19 (a few samples of this study predate the infection). The sample titles of this study are shuffled in the database, so cell type and time point are left out; the donor was told from shared clones. Sequenced: PBMCs or a T cell subset sorted from them (not recorded which). The V gene is TRBV4-1 and the J gene is TRBJ2-7, with the D gene uncertain. This receptor has the CDR3 CASSQEPGSLEQYF. The nucleotides are TGCGCCAGCAGCCAGGAGCCCGGTAGTCTCGAGCAGTACTTC.